In its sample, the clone carrying this TCR beta chain was seen once. Its specificity is not known. This sample is drawn from a study of CD8+ T cells in alopecia areata. About the study: Each day, treated patients took oral tofacitinib twice, at 5 to 10 mg per dose. Tofacitinib ran for 6 to 18 months before 6 months off drug. Whole-study results and caveats: Scalp samples also yield sequences from resident alphabeta T cells of normal skin.

The CDR3 is 14 residues long. Trimming took off 2 bases at V and 4 bases at J, with 12 bases between the two ends. From germline, CDR1 is GTSNPN and CDR2 SVGIG (reference sequence). cDNA serving as the sequencing template came from extracted, reverse transcribed RNA. Clones were read by immunoSEQ multiplex PCR, and TCRdb kept only the in-frame ones, dropping some. This sample carries under 250,000 clones, more than 45% of them seen once, and the ten largest clones take approximately 0.44%. The chain links TRBV30 to TRBJ1-5; D is unclear. This specimen was CD4+ T cells sorted from blood, taken at week 0. The TCR was taken from a human donor with alopecia areata. The CDR3 spells CAWSSPQRNQPQHF. As DNA, the CDR3 is TGTGCCTGGAGTTCCCCGCAGAGGAATCAGCCCCAGCATTTT. Full variable domain (outside the CDR3, taken from reference TRBV30 and TRBJ1-5): SQTIHQWPATLVQPVGSPLSLECTVEGTSNPNLYWYRQAAGRGLQLLFYSVGIGQISSEVPQNLSASRPQDRQFILSSKKLLLSDSGFYLCAWSSPQRNQPQHFGDGTRLSIL.